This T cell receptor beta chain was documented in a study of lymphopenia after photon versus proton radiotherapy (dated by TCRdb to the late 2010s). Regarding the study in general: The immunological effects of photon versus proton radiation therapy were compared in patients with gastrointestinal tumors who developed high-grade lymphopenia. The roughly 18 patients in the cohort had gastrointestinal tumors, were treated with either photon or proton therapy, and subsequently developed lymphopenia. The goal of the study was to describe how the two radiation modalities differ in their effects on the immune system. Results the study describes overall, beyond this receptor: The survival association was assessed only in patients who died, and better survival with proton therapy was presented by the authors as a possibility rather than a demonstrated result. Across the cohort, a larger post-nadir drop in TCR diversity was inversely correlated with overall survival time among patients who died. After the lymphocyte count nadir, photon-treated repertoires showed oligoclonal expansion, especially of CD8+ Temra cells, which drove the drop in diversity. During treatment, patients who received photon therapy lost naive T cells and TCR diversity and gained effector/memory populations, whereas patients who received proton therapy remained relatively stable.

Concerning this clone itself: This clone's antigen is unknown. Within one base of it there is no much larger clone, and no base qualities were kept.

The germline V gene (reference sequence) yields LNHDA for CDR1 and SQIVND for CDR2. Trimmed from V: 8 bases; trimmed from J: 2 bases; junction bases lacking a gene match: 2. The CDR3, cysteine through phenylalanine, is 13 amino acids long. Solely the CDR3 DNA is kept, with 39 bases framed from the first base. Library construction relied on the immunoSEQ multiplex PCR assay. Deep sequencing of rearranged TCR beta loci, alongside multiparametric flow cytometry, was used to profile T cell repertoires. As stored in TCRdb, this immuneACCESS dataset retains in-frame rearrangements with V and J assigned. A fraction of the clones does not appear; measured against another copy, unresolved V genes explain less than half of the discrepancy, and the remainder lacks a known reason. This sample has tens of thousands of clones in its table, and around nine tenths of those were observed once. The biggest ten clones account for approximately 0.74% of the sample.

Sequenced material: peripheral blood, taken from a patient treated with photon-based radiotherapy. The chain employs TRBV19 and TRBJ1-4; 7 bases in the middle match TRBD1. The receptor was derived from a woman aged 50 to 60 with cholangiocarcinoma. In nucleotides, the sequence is TGTGCCAGTGGGGACAGTACTAATGAAAAACTGTTTTTT. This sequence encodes CASGDSTNEKLFF.